The entry that follows covers one T cell receptor beta chain sequence. Its target is unknown. One entry per CDR3 protein results from TCRdb running MiXCR on the RT-PCR reads. This sample yields about 570,000 distinct CDR3 sequences, of which approximately 12% are seen a single time; 10% belongs to the top ten. These data belong to a study of response to subunit inactivated influenza vaccine. Regarding the study as a whole: Authors proposed each seasonal influenza vaccination draws in few new T cells.

The receptor's source is a man in his fifties or sixties who received an inactivated influenza vaccine. The sequencing used PBMCs from blood, collected on the day of vaccination.

The CDR3 DNA sequence: TGTGCCAGCAGCCACCCCAGGACCACTCACTCCTACGAGCAGTACTTC. It codes for CASSHPRTTHSYEQYF. This chain links TRBV4-2 with TRBJ2-7, with D hard to call. The V and J ends lost 3 bases and 0 bases respectively, with 15 bases between them. CDR3 length equals 16 residues. The germline gives CDR1 LGHNA, CDR2 YNFKEQ.